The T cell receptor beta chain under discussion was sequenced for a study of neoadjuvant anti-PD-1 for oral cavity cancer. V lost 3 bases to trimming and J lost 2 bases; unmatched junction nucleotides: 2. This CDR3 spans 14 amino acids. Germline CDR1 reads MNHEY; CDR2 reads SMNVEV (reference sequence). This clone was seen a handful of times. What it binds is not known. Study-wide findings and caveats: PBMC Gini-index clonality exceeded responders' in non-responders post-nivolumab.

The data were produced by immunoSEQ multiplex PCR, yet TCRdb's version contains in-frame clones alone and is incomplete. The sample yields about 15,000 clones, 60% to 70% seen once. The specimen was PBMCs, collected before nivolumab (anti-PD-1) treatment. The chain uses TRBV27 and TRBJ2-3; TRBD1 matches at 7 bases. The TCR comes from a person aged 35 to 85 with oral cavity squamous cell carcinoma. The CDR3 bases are TGTGCCAGCAGTTTGGGACAGTTCACAGATACGCAGTATTTT. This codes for CASSLGQFTDTQYF.